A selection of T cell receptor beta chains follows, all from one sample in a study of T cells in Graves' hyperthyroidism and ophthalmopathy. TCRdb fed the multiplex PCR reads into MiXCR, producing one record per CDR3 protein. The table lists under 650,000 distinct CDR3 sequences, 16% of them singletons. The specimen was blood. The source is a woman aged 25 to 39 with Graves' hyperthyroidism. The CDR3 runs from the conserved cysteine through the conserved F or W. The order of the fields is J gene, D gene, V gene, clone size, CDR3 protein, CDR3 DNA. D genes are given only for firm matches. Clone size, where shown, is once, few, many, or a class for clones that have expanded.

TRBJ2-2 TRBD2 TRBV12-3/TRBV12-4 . CASSNHRGANTGELFF TGTGCCAGCAGTAACCATCGGGGGGCGAACACCGGGGAGCTGTTTTTT
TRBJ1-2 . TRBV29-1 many CSVVGSRGYTF TGCAGCGTTGTTGGGTCTCGGGGCTACACCTTC
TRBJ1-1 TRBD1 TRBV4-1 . CASSQDSGTGNTEAFF TGCGCCAGCAGCCAGGATTCCGGGACAGGGAACACTGAAGCTTTCTTT
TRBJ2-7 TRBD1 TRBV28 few CASTLHRGLYYGQYF TGTGCCAGCACCCTCCACAGGGGGCTCTACTACGGGCAGTACTTC
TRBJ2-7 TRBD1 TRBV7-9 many CASRQFQGVRGEQYF TGTGCCAGCCGCCAGTTCCAGGGGGTAAGAGGAGAGCAGTACTTC
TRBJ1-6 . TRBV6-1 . CASSENSGVSTPLHF TGTGCCAGCAGTGAAAATTCGGGGGTGTCTACACCCCTCCACTTT
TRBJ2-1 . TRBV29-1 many CSVERSYNEQFF TGCAGCGTCGAACGCTCCTACAATGAGCAGTTCTTC
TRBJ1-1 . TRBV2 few CASSGDFGNTEAFF TGTGCCAGCAGTGGAGATTTTGGGAACACTGAAGCTTTCTTT
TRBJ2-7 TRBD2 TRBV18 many CASSPLAASSYEQYF TGTGCCAGCTCACCCCTAGCGGCTAGCTCCTACGAGCAGTACTTC
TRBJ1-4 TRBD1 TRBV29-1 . CSTKTGVGGEKLFF TGCAGCACTAAAACAGGGGTGGGCGGTGAAAAACTGTTTTTT
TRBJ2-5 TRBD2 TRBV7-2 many CASSKVAGADETQYF TGTGCCAGCAGCAAGGTAGCGGGAGCGGACGAGACCCAGTACTTC
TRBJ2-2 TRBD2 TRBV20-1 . CSARVLAGGDTGELFF TGCAGTGCTAGAGTTCTAGCGGGAGGGGATACCGGGGAGCTGTTTTTT
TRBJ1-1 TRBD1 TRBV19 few CASSIYGTGSTEAFF TGTGCCAGTAGTATATATGGGACAGGGAGCACTGAAGCTTTCTTT
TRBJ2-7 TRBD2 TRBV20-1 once CSAYTSGPSYEQYF TGCAGTGCTTACACTAGCGGGCCCTCCTACGAGCAGTACTTC
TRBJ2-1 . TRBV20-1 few CSAPPPGLWYNEQFF TGCAGTGCTCCCCCACCGGGATTATGGTACAATGAGCAGTTCTTC
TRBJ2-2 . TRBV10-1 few CASSGRGRDTGELFF TGCGCCAGCAGTGGGCGTGGGAGAGACACCGGGGAGCTGTTTTTT
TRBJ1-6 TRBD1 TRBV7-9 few CASSSDRGYSPLHF TGTGCCAGCAGTTCGGACAGGGGCTATTCACCCCTCCACTTT
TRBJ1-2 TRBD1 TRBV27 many CASSFVDRAAYGYTF TGTGCCAGCAGTTTCGTGGACAGGGCTGCCTATGGCTACACCTTC
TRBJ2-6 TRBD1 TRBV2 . CASSDPRQGPIDSGANVLTF TGTGCCAGCAGTGATCCCCGACAGGGGCCGATAGACTCTGGGGCCAACGTCCTGACTTTC
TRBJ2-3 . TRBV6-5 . CASSYGRADTQYF TGTGCCAGCAGTTACGGCAGGGCAGATACGCAGTATTTT
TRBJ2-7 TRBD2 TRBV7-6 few CASSSTSWEGINNEQYF TGTGCCAGCAGCTCGACTAGTTGGGAGGGGATCAACAACGAGCAGTACTTC
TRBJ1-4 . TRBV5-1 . CASSFNPSREKLFF TGCGCCAGCAGCTTCAATCCATCCCGTGAAAAACTGTTTTTT
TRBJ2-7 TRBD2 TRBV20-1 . CSAKGNSGRGEQYF TGCAGTGCCAAAGGGAATAGCGGGAGAGGCGAGCAGTACTTC
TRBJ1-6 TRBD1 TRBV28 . CASSLGQGDISPLHF TGTGCCAGCAGTTTAGGACAGGGGGACATTTCACCCCTCCACTTT
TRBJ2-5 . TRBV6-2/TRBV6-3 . CASSYLYQETQYF TGTGCCAGCAGTTACTTATACCAAGAGACCCAGTACTTC
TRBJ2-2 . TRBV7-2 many CASSSWSPVGELFF TGTGCCAGCAGCTCCTGGTCCCCCGTCGGGGAGCTGTTTTTT
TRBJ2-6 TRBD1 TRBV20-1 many CSATGQGLTGANVLTF TGCAGTGCTACCGGACAGGGGCTCACTGGGGCCAACGTCCTGACTTTC
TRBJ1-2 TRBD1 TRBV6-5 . CASSYRTGWDYGYTF TGTGCCAGCAGTTACCGGACAGGGTGGGACTATGGCTACACCTTC